This section outlines one TCR beta chain sequence together with its context. Its antigen remains undetermined. Base qualities are not at hand, and no much larger clone is one base apart. This sample is drawn from a study of cytomegalovirus exposure and HLA in healthy donors (dated by TCRdb to 2017 to 2019). Concerning the study at large: An earlier analysis of 587 of the donors reported 276 Gb of sequence data and 95 million to 120 million unique TCR beta sequences obtained from around 170 million T cells. In a later genetic analysis, genome-wide SNP genotypes for about 55% of the roughly 670 donors were used, and that subset was treated as a discovery cohort. High-throughput TCR immunosequencing, statistical association of individual TCRs with disease status, and machine learning were combined to predict cytomegalovirus infection status. Every repertoire in the discovery cohort had been generated on one and the same sequencing platform. A separate validation cohort of 100 to 150 different subjects was used in addition to the roughly 670-subject first cohort. The study was designed to test whether signatures of past pathogen exposure could be identified by cataloging public T cell receptors. On average, about 200,000 unique TCR beta nucleotide sequences were sequenced per donor among 398 genotyped donors of the cohort, with about 17% of those sequences being non-productive. Of the 350 to 450 genotyped donors, approximately 83% fell in the genetic ancestry cluster associated with self-reported Caucasian donors. Alongside the repertoire data, information on donor age, sex, ethnicity and CMV serostatus was compiled. The study used immunosequencing to profile the T cell repertoires of 600 to 850 subjects and linked those repertoires to cytomegalovirus serostatus. HLA typing included class I and class II loci at four-digit resolution. An earlier analysis of some 500 of the donors applied high-throughput TCR beta sequencing to assess whether each TCR beta V gene segment acted as functional or pseudogenic. An early release covering 550 to 700 HLA-typed donors comprised about 300 gigabases of sequencing data and around 80 million unique TCR sequences. Typing coverage differed by locus: A, B, C, DRB1 and DQB1 were typed in about 620-630 donors, DQA1 in 500 to 550, DPA1 in 600 to 610, and DPB1 in approximately 450. Because of strong linkage in the cohort, a few DR-DQ haplotypes were treated as single units for association and clustering. To study patterns of TCR occurrence, a later analysis re-analyzed previously published TCR beta repertoires from hundreds of donors and added high-resolution HLA genotyping. The later analysis used no new phenotypic data to find candidate immune exposures, relying instead on TCR beta sequences and their occurrence across donors.

The CDR3 sequence holds 13 residues, the cysteine and phenylalanine included. Just the 39-base CDR3 DNA is kept, in frame starting at base 1. Sequences MDHEN (CDR1) and SYDVKM (CDR2) are obtained from the germline V gene. Clipping removes 6 bases from V and 2 bases from J, with 4 as the unmatched junction base count. The cohort comprised 666 healthy bone marrow donors. At the time of sampling, all cohort members were nominally healthy, though unrecorded immune exposures were likely present. The donor was CMV seronegative and was included in the group of several hundred seronegative cohort members. A peripheral blood sample was collected from each donor, and TCR beta sequencing was performed on peripheral blood mononuclear cells. Genomic DNA extraction from the blood cell samples was performed with the Qiagen DNeasy Blood Extraction Kit. Libraries were made using the immunoSEQ multiplex PCR assay. The multiplex PCR relied on a mix of 60 forward primers for TCR Vbeta segments and 13 reverse primers for TCR Jbeta segments. A multiplex PCR assay on genomic DNA amplified the CDR3 region of rearranged TCR beta genes. The Illumina HiSeq System was used to sequence the amplified TCR beta libraries as 87-base-pair reads. The published analysis was carried out like this. In a later analysis, 80 million or so unique TCR beta chains were counted across the 650 to 700 repertoires, and some 10 million of these chains were shared by at least two donors. Raw reads were error-corrected and collapsed into unique sequences by a nearest-neighbor algorithm in which closely related sequences were merged to remove PCR and sequencing errors. CDR3 sequences were aligned to IMGT reference sequences to assign V, D and J gene segments. For a sequence to be retained, at least a six-nucleotide match to both a V gene segment and a J gene segment was required. A rearrangement counted as productive if the CDR3 had no stop codons and remained in frame with V and J, and every other rearrangement counted as non-productive. Following IMGT convention, CDR3 was defined as the stretch from the second conserved V-encoded cysteine to the conserved J-encoded phenylalanine. The earlier analysis of some 600 of the donors excluded sequences that lacked an unambiguous match to a single V gene segment. An earlier analysis of several hundred of the donors classified V segments as functional when productive rearrangements were above 56.7% and as segregating when the standard deviation between donors was above 5%. A statistical classification framework was built for diagnosing cytomegalovirus status from the catalog of TCR beta chain sequences. V and J gene assignment, in a later analysis, came from comparing TCR nucleotide sequences with IMGT/GENE-DB human TR gene sequences. A later analysis assigned CDR3 sequences and most-parsimonious VDJ recombination scenarios with the TCRdist pipeline. In a later analysis, each TCR beta chain was defined by its CDR3 amino acid sequence together with its V-gene family, and reads lacking a unique V-gene family were excluded. As a way to deal with suspected cross-contamination and a sequencing artifact, a later analysis dropped 640 or so nucleotide sequences that were highly shared and had low generation probability. For each public chain, a later analysis derived a clonal expansion index from normalized ranks of inferred template counts within each repertoire. Generation probabilities in a later analysis came from a VDJ recombination model fitted to out-of-frame rearrangements, and those results were checked against IGoR. A later analysis scored TCR-TCR, TCR-HLA and TCR-CMV co-occurrence with hypergeometric tests, applying a repertoire-size bias correction to TCR pairs. To estimate false discovery rates, a later analysis permuted the HLA or CMV assignments 20 times. In a later analysis, co-occurring TCRs were grouped using DBSCAN, and TCRdist sequence similarity was added for clustering within HLA-allele-positive subsets. Repertoires with fewer than 30,000 or more than 120,000 public chains were left out of co-occurrence clustering, as were four to six repertoires with anomalous nucleotide sharing. TCRdb stores this immuneACCESS table with in-frame sequences only. Part of the clones is absent; in the studies checked, under half of the shortfall reflects unresolved V genes, and no reason is known for the rest. The V and J calls and clone size come from that table; D and trimming were worked out from the DNA. For this sample there are about 150,000 clones; roughly 73% appear just once. The biggest ten clones account for under 2% of the sample.

Study-wide conclusions, independent of this receptor: A cluster of highly shared sequence variants was judged likely to represent a technical artifact of the sequencing pipeline. Strong co-occurrence of HLA alleles, especially DR and DQ, made assigning TCR associations to individual alleles difficult. Some IMGT-functional V segments, including TRBV6-2 and TRBV6-3, could not be told apart with the 87-base-pair reads, so those segments were excluded. A later analysis reported that several top co-occurrence clusters appeared linked to parvovirus B19, influenza, CMV and Epstein-Barr virus. A further reported finding was that TCR beta sequences accurately predicted the HLA-A and HLA-B alleles for most subjects in the first cohort. In a later analysis, the rate of TCR association differed among HLA loci, with DRB1 alleles having the most associated TCRs and HLA-C alleles having the fewest. The classifier was reported to diagnose cytomegalovirus status with high specificity and sensitivity in both the original cohort and the validation cohort. In vitro tests confirmed that a few of the cytomegalovirus-associated TCR beta chains recognize cytomegalovirus antigens. Compared with equally common non-associated chains, HLA-associated TCR beta chains in a later analysis were more clonally expanded and had lower generation probabilities. In a later analysis, around 17,000 TCR beta sequences were associated with specific HLA alleles at a false discovery rate of 0.05. The only immune exposure information available for the cohort was CMV serostatus. An earlier analysis of 450 to 750 of the donors showed that most TCR beta V segments appeared in productive rearrangements either about 87% or about 30% of the time, which broadly matched IMGT annotations. The earlier analysis of almost 600 of the donors excluded fewer than 20 rarely observed V segments, including chromosome 9 orphons, because counts were too low. V-gene and J-gene trimming of TCR beta chains was associated with a missense DCLRE1C variant in a later genetic analysis, and the association was replicated in an independent cohort. Because HLA typing was unavailable for some donors at each locus, only the typed subset was used in association tests. A later genetic analysis reported fewer N-insertions in productive TCRs among donors in an Asian-associated ancestry cluster than the roughly 700-donor mean. Correlated functional status among segregating V segments might reflect linkage disequilibrium, but an unknown experimental factor could not be ruled out. This cohort had only TCR beta chains sequenced, and the lack of alpha or paired-chain data limited which features could be detected. Sequencing depth was assumed to be roughly uniform across donors in the presence/absence analyses, though that assumption may not hold. While some public TCRs were present in many individuals, most TCR sequences turned up only very rarely across donors. A later analysis found that most CMV-associated TCR beta chains appeared HLA-restricted, with HLA associations seemingly driven largely by CMV exposure. It was suggested by the authors that the approach could potentially be generalized to other disease states and immunological phenotypes. The study gave a list of about 150 TCR beta chains associated with cytomegalovirus.

The sequencing sample was made of PBMCs. This clonotype originated in a woman in her late teens or twenties in good health and CMV-seronegative. The chain is encoded by TRBV28 joined to TRBJ2-7; 7 junctional bases match TRBD1. The encoded CDR3 is CASRPGQAYEQYF. At the DNA level, the sequence is TGTGCCAGCAGACCTGGACAGGCCTACGAGCAGTACTTC. When the CDR3 is completed using the reference TRBV28 and TRBJ2-7 genes on either side, the full variable domain is DVKVTQSSRYLVKRTGEKVFLECVQDMDHENMFWYRQDPGLGLRLIYFSYDVKMKEKGDIPEGYSVSREKKERFSLILESASTNQTSMYLCASRPGQAYEQYFGPGTRLTVT.